The 25 T cell receptor beta chains below were found in one sample sequenced in a study of human T cells and chemical hapten exposure. Time point specified: patch test 2, 6 weeks after DPC sensitization. Regarding treatment: therapeutic diphenylcyclopropenone sensitization with weekly scalp DPC. From the RACE reads, TCRdb called clonotypes with MiXCR, one entry per CDR3 protein. Of some 150,000 distinct CDR3 sequences in the sample, 12% were seen once. Sequences were derived from whole blood, sampled in connection with sensitization to the hapten diphenylcyclopropenone (DPC). The receptors originated from a woman between 45 and 65 years old with alopecia areata. Some clones in this sample may be carry-over from other donors' samples.

The J gene is TRBJ1-6, the V gene TRBV14; TRBD1 is a possible D gene (5 bases). The CDR3 has 14 amino acids. The V end lost 3 bases, the J end lost 10 bases, and 13 bases lay between the germline ends. CDR1 SGHDN and CDR2 FVKESK come from the germline V gene. CDR3 residues: CASSHGTVASPLHF. The DNA of the CDR3 is TGTGCCAGCAGCCACGGGACGGTAGCCTCACCCCTCCACTTT. The full variable domain, with the rest looked up from reference TRBV14 and TRBJ1-6, is EAGVTQFPSHSVIEKGQTVTLRCDPISGHDNLYWYRRVMGKEIKFLLHFVKESKQDESGMPNNRFLAERTGGTYSTLKVQPAELEDSGVYFCASSHGTVASPLHFGNGTRLTVT.

This clonotype was seen at least ten times. V is TRBV12-3 or TRBV12-4 and J is TRBJ2-3; TRBD1 or TRBD2 may be the D gene (5 bases each). V lost 2 bases and J 1 base, leaving 7 bases between the germline ends. This CDR3 comprises 14 residues. The CDR3 DNA sequence: TGTGCCAGCAGTTTAAGGGGAGGCACAGATACGCAGTATTTT. It is translated as CASSLRGGTDTQYF.

The rearrangement links TRBV12-3 or TRBV12-4 to TRBJ1-2; D is ambiguous. This CDR3 comprises 16 residues. Trimming shortened V by 6 bases and J by 4 bases, and 21 bases separated the two germline ends. The CDR3 spells CASSFLPMGDGYGYTF. CDR3 bases: TGTGCCAGCAGCTTCCTGCCGATGGGAGATGGCTATGGCTACACCTTC.

The rearrangement links TRBV12-3 or TRBV12-4 to TRBJ2-7, with 7 positions matching TRBD2. Germline trimming cut 8 bases from V and 1 base from J; bases unmatched to any gene: 8. This CDR3 comprises 14 residues. CDR3 nucleotide sequence: TGTGCCAGCTCAAAGGCGGGAGTTTCCTACGAGCAGTACTTC. As protein: CASSKAGVSYEQYF.

Written as DNA, the CDR3 is TGTGCCAGCAGTGACCGACAGACTGAAGCTTTCTTT. The encoded protein is CASSDRQTEAFF. The chain combines TRBV6-2 or TRBV6-3 with TRBJ1-1, with D tentatively TRBD1 (5 bases). The length of the CDR3 is 12 residues. V was trimmed by 5 bases and J by 5 bases, leaving 9 bases between them. From germline, CDR1 is MNHEY and CDR2 SVGEGT.

In this sample, this clonotype turned up a few times. The chain carries TRBV7-2 and TRBJ2-6; D perhaps matches TRBD2 (5 bases). The CDR3 has 16 residues. Germline values: CDR1 SGHTA, CDR2 FQGNSA. The V gene lost 6 bases and the J gene lost 0 bases, with 12 bases spanning the gap. CDR3 region: CASSSDSGSGANVLTF. Written as DNA, the CDR3 is TGTGCCAGCAGTTCGGACTCCGGCTCTGGGGCCAACGTCCTGACTTTC.

The chain recombines TRBV5-6 with TRBJ1-5; D is ambiguous. Germline CDR1 reads SGHDT; CDR2 reads YYEEEE. Trimming cost V 5 bases and J 3 bases, with 15 bases left between them. The CDR3 totals 15 residues. The CDR3 loop is CASSWRGRSNQPQHF. CDR3 coding DNA: TGTGCCAGCAGTTGGAGAGGGAGATCCAATCAGCCCCAGCATTTT.

This chain links TRBV28 with TRBJ1-6; 8 bases agree with TRBD1. Germline CDR1 reads MDHEN; CDR2 reads SYDVKM. J gave up 13 bases and V 8 bases, and 10 bases lay outside the gene matches. The length of the CDR3 is 13 residues. The CDR3 loop reads CASWGRQGSPLHF. The CDR3 DNA follows: TGTGCCAGCTGGGGGAGACAGGGGTCCCCCCTCCACTTT.

The chain has TRBV11-3 and TRBJ2-3, with D perhaps TRBD1 (5 bases). The germline V and J ends were trimmed by 5 bases and 6 bases, with 9 bases remaining between them. Germline CDR1 SGHNT, CDR2 YENEEA. The CDR3 loop spans 12 amino acids. The CDR3 nucleotides read TGTGCCAGCAGCCCCAGGGTCGATACGCAGTATTTT. Its translation: CASSPRVDTQYF.

This clonotype appeared many times. The chain uses TRBV9 and TRBJ2-4; TRBD1 aligns across 7 bases. This CDR3 is 14 amino acids long. V lost 0 bases to trimming and J lost 16 bases; unmatched junction nucleotides: 13. Germline assignment: CDR1 SGDLS and CDR2 YYNGEE. The CDR3 DNA reads as TGTGCCAGCAGCGTAGCGACGGCAGGGGGTCTACAATACTTC. Translation gives CASSVATAGGLQYF.

This clonotype has at least ten counts. This sequence joins TRBV20-1 and TRBJ2-5; D is ambiguous. Between the trimmed V and J ends, which lost 0 bases and 0 bases, there was a span of 8 bases. This CDR3 spans 14 amino acids. Looked up from germline, CDR1 is DFQATT and CDR2 is SNEGSKA (reference sequence). CDR3 protein: CSARDMTNQETQYF. DNA for the CDR3: TGCAGTGCTAGAGATATGACCAACCAAGAGACCCAGTACTTC.

This clonotype showed up many times. This rearrangement joins TRBV20-1 to TRBJ1-5, with D possibly matching TRBD1 (6 bases). Trimming pared 6 bases from V and 3 bases from J, leaving 15 bases between. Germline CDR1 is DFQATT and CDR2 is SNEGSKA (reference sequence). The CDR3 consists of 14 residues. The CDR3 region is CSALTRTANQPQHF. Written as DNA, the CDR3 is TGCAGTGCCCTCACGCGGACAGCCAATCAGCCCCAGCATTTT.

There are many counts of this clonotype. J is TRBJ2-7 and V is TRBV29-1; D perhaps matches TRBD2 (6 bases). The V gene lost 4 bases and the J gene lost 7 bases, with 17 bases spanning the gap. The CDR3 covers 13 residues. Germline-derived CDR1 and CDR2 are SQVTM and ANQGSEA. This CDR3 is CSVGPGASLEQYF. DNA of the CDR3: TGCAGCGTTGGGCCGGGAGCCTCCCTTGAGCAGTACTTC.

This clonotype turned up a few times. V gene TRBV10-3 combines with J gene TRBJ2-7; 12 bases are shared with TRBD1. The CDR3 contains 19 residues. Germline V gene lookup returns CDR1 ENHRY and CDR2 SYGVKD. V dropped 6 bases and J dropped 1; count of bases not matched to a gene: 16. CDR3 sequence reads: CAISGSGTGGSIGSYEQYF. Written as DNA, the CDR3 is TGTGCCATCAGCGGTTCCGGGACAGGGGGCTCAATTGGGTCCTACGAGCAGTACTTC.

The chain combines TRBV12-3 or TRBV12-4 with TRBJ2-7, with 7 positions matching TRBD1. The length of the CDR3 is 14 residues. The junction had 5 bases not matched to a gene; V was cut back by 5 bases and J by 1 base. In nucleotides, the CDR3 is TGTGCCAGCAGTCACGGACAGGCATCCTACGAGCAGTACTTC. Its protein is CASSHGQASYEQYF.

This clonotype occurred many times. This chain links TRBV20-1 with TRBJ2-5, with D tentatively TRBD1 or TRBD2 (5 bases each). The CDR3 is 14 residues long. CDR1 is DFQATT and CDR2 is SNEGSKA in the germline V gene (reference sequence). CDR3: CSVGHGAVQETQYF. The CDR3 region has the DNA TGCAGCGTGGGGCACGGGGCAGTCCAAGAGACCCAGTACTTC.

There are a few counts of this clonotype. J is TRBJ2-2 and V is TRBV6-7; TRBD1 matches at 8 bases. TRBV6-7 qualifies as an ORF whose function is uncertain. V lost 6 bases to trimming and J lost 6 bases; unmatched junction nucleotides: 9. The CDR3 spans 15 residues. This CDR3 reads CASRPRGRHAGELFF. The CDR3 coding sequence is TGTGCCAGCAGACCCAGGGGGCGTCATGCCGGGGAGCTGTTTTTT.

This rearrangement joins TRBV14 to TRBJ2-5, with 7 bases lining up with TRBD2. The junction had 0 bases not matched to a gene; V was cut back by 4 bases and J by 7 bases. The CDR3 is 11 residues long. Per the germline V gene, CDR1 is SGHDN and CDR2 is FVKESK. In DNA, the CDR3 is TGTGCCAGCAGCCGGGAGGGGACCCAGTACTTC. Residues: CASSREGTQYF.

V is TRBV6-2 or TRBV6-3 and J is TRBJ2-2; 9 bases map to TRBD2. Unmatched junction bases numbered 8, after V lost 6 bases and J lost 0 bases. There are 17 residues in the CDR3. Germline V lookup: CDR1 MNHEY, CDR2 SVGEGT. The CDR3 reads CASSYTSGPTNTGELFF. CDR3 coding DNA: TGTGCCAGCAGCTACACTAGCGGGCCAACGAACACCGGGGAGCTGTTTTTT.

The chain uses TRBV20-1 and TRBJ2-1; the D gene could be TRBD1 or TRBD2 (5 bases each). Germline CDR1 DFQATT, CDR2 SNEGSKA (reference sequence). This CDR3 comprises 11 residues. The V end was cut by 2 bases, the J end by 12 bases, with 11 bases between. The CDR3: CSARTGLGQFF. For the CDR3, the DNA is TGCAGTGCTAGAACGGGGCTGGGGCAGTTCTTC.

This clonotype appeared many times. V and J are TRBV12-3 or TRBV12-4 and TRBJ2-7; 15 positions match TRBD2. The CDR3 is 15 residues long. V lost 6 bases, J lost 4 bases, and 4 bases stayed unmatched. CDR3 loop: CASRGLAGGVYEQYF. In nucleotides, the CDR3 is TGTGCCAGCAGAGGACTAGCGGGAGGGGTATACGAGCAGTACTTC.

The chain combines TRBV5-5 with TRBJ2-7; D call uncertain. CDR1 SGHKS and CDR2 YYEKEE come from the germline V gene (reference sequence). CDR3 length: 15 amino acids. The V end lost 2 bases, the J end lost 0 bases, and 12 bases lay between the germline ends. CDR3 amino acids: CASSFWPGLSYEQYF. As DNA, the CDR3 is TGTGCCAGCAGCTTTTGGCCCGGCCTCTCCTACGAGCAGTACTTC.

This clonotype was observed a single time. The chain carries TRBV6-2 or TRBV6-3 and TRBJ2-5; 10 nucleotides match TRBD2. The CDR3 spans 15 residues. Looked up from germline, CDR1 is MNHEY and CDR2 is SVGEGT. The V segment lost 6 bases and the J segment 3 bases; nucleotides outside the gene matches: 7. The CDR3 DNA follows: TGTGCCAGCAGATGGGGTACTAGCGGGAAAGAGACCCAGTACTTC. This translates into CASRWGTSGKETQYF.

This clonotype has ten or more counts. The rearrangement links TRBV25-1 to TRBJ2-7, with D possibly TRBD2 on 5 matching bases. The CDR3 sequence is 16 residues long. Germline values: CDR1 MGHDK, CDR2 SYGVNS. V was shortened by 4 bases and J by 2 bases, with 18 bases between the two germline ends. The CDR3 loop reads CASSASAVLTTYEQYF. CDR3 nucleotides: TGTGCCAGCAGTGCCTCAGCGGTGCTGACTACCTACGAGCAGTACTTC.

This clonotype was observed many times. This chain connects TRBV3-1 to TRBJ2-2; 8 nucleotides match TRBD2. Germline CDR1 reads LGHDT; CDR2 reads YNNKEL (reference sequence). CDR3 length: 15 residues. V dropped 1 base and J dropped 10; count of bases not matched to a gene: 8. CDR3: CASSQGGSGRPELFF. The CDR3 DNA follows: TGTGCCAGCAGCCAAGGAGGGAGCGGGAGACCGGAGCTGTTTTTT.